The rows below give T cell receptor beta chains drawn from one sample of a study of control samples from healthy donors and cancer patients. Here immunoSEQ multiplex PCR was the method, and the copy in TCRdb shows in-frame clones only, minus some. The table lists about 190,000 clones, about 89% of them singletons, with around 1.9% in the top ten. Material: blood. All receptors come from a man younger than 45 in good health. Both conserved end residues are part of each CDR3. A D gene is named only where the DNA matches it firmly. For some rows the clone size is stated as once, few or many, or as a class when expanded; others skip it.

abundance: .; v_gene: TRBV7-9; j_gene: TRBJ1-6; d_gene: TRBD1; CDR3aa: CASSSLRDSPSYNSPLHF; CDR3nt: TGTGCCAGCAGCTCACTCCGGGACAGTCCCTCCTATAATTCACCCCTCCACTTT
abundance: .; v_gene: TRBV30; j_gene: TRBJ1-2; d_gene: .; CDR3aa: CAWSVLGSTLAYGYTF; CDR3nt: TGTGCCTGGAGTGTACTCGGTTCAACCCTAGCCTATGGCTACACCTTC
abundance: .; v_gene: TRBV2; j_gene: TRBJ1-1; d_gene: .; CDR3aa: CASRVGGTTEAFF; CDR3nt: TGTGCCAGCAGGGTAGGGGGGACCACTGAAGCTTTCTTT
abundance: .; v_gene: TRBV9; j_gene: TRBJ2-7; d_gene: TRBD2; CDR3aa: CASSVGTSGELYEQYF; CDR3nt: TGTGCCAGCAGCGTAGGAACTAGCGGGGAGCTCTACGAGCAGTACTTC
abundance: .; v_gene: TRBV6-6; j_gene: TRBJ1-5; d_gene: .; CDR3aa: CASRPGRSNQPQHF; CDR3nt: TGTGCCAGCAGGCCCGGGAGGAGCAATCAGCCCCAGCATTTT
abundance: .; v_gene: TRBV6-6; j_gene: TRBJ1-1; d_gene: TRBD1; CDR3aa: CASSYLTGDEAFF; CDR3nt: TGTGCCAGCAGTTACCTGACAGGGGATGAAGCTTTCTTT
abundance: .; v_gene: TRBV3-1/TRBV3-2; j_gene: TRBJ1-3; d_gene: .; CDR3aa: CASSQSVSGNTIYF; CDR3nt: TGTGCCAGCAGCCAGTCCGTCTCTGGAAACACCATATATTTT
abundance: few; v_gene: TRBV7-8; j_gene: TRBJ2-5; d_gene: TRBD2; CDR3aa: CASSLGATSGGQETQYF; CDR3nt: TGTGCCAGCAGCTTAGGAGCTACTAGCGGGGGGCAAGAGACCCAGTACTTC
abundance: .; v_gene: TRBV28; j_gene: TRBJ1-2; d_gene: TRBD1; CDR3aa: CASSLKTPGTEGNYGYTF; CDR3nt: TGTGCCAGCAGTTTAAAAACCCCCGGGACAGAGGGGAACTATGGCTACACCTTC
abundance: .; v_gene: TRBV20-1; j_gene: TRBJ1-1; d_gene: .; CDR3aa: CSARVGTEAFF; CDR3nt: TGCAGTGCTAGAGTGGGCACTGAAGCTTTCTTT